Below, 25 T cell receptor beta chains from the same sample are listed, as sequenced in a study of CD8+ T cells in alopecia areata. Described treatment: oral pan-JAK inhibitor, 5-10 mg twice daily. After isolation, RNA underwent reverse transcription to generate cDNA as the sequencing template. Produced via immunoSEQ multiplex PCR; TCRdb's table is partial and in-frame only. The sample includes more than 150,000 clones, about 51% of them seen just once. The sequencing used CD8+ T cells sorted from blood, collected between weeks 51 and 54, from a patient treated with tofacitinib. These receptor sequences come from a human donor with alopecia areata.

In this sample, this clone turned up a few times. CDR3 protein: CAILASSGNTIYF. Here the CDR3 DNA reads TGTGCCATCCTCGCCTCCTCTGGAAACACCATATATTTT. V usage is TRBV10-3 and J usage is TRBJ1-3; D is undetermined. This CDR3 is built from 13 residues. Germline V CDR1 and CDR2: ENHRY, SYGVKD. The V and J ends lost 8 bases and 0 bases respectively, with 8 bases between them.

This clone was counted a few times. A read error may produce the germline difference seen at one junction end. The J gene is TRBJ2-2, the V gene TRBV7-3, with D hard to call. The CDR3 has 14 amino acids. CDR1 is SGHTA, CDR2 FQGTGA, per germline. CDR3 protein: CASSYGENTGELFF. In DNA form, the CDR3 reads TGCGCCAGCAGCTATGGGGAGAACACCGGGGAGCTGTTTTTT.

The chain links TRBV7-9 to TRBJ1-5; 9 bases are shared with TRBD1. The CDR3 totals 17 residues. Germline CDR1 and CDR2: SEHNR and FQNEAQ (reference sequence). V lost 4 bases and J lost 2; bases outside the gene matches: 9. CDR3: CASSSGQGQRGNQPQHF. The CDR3 DNA reads as TGTGCCAGCAGCTCGGGACAGGGCCAAAGGGGCAATCAGCCCCAGCATTTT.

V and J are TRBV29-1 and TRBJ2-2; D possibly matches TRBD1 or TRBD2 (5 bases each). This CDR3 is built from 14 residues. Germline values: CDR1 SQVTM, CDR2 ANQGSEA. With 4 bases removed from V and 0 bases from J, the gap between germline ends came to 9 bases. The CDR3 reads CSVGDPSNTGELFF. The CDR3 DNA follows: TGCAGCGTTGGGGACCCCTCGAACACCGGGGAGCTGTTTTTT.

This chain joins TRBV5-1 and TRBJ2-2, with D possibly TRBD1 on 5 matching bases. The CDR3 sequence is 15 residues long. The germline gives CDR1 SGHRS, CDR2 YFSETQ. With 5 bases removed from V and 2 bases from J, the gap between germline ends came to 13 bases. As DNA, the CDR3 is TGCGCCAGCAGGTTTCTACAGGACAACACCGGGGAGCTGTTTTTT. Its protein product is CASRFLQDNTGELFF.

V gene TRBV5-6 combines with J gene TRBJ1-1, with 8 nucleotides matching TRBD1. Trimming took 5 bases from V and 3 from J; bases not matched to a gene: 6. The germline gives CDR1 SGHDT, CDR2 YYEEEE. There are 14 residues in the CDR3. CDR3 DNA sequence: TGTGCCAGCAGAGATCAGGGGGCATACACTGAAGCTTTCTTT. This gives the protein CASRDQGAYTEAFF.

This clone has only a few counts. V and J are TRBV4-3 and TRBJ2-1; 8 bases fit TRBD1. Germline trimming cut 3 bases from V and 10 bases from J; bases unmatched to any gene: 5. This CDR3 is 13 amino acids long. CDR1 and CDR2 (germline): LGHNA, YSLEER. The CDR3 DNA is TGCGCCAGCAGCCAGGACAGGGCAAGGGAGCAGTTCTTC. Translating gives CASSQDRAREQFF.

This clone was seen only a few times. V is TRBV13 and J is TRBJ2-2; TRBD2 matches at 14 bases. The V gene end was trimmed by 6 bases and the J gene end by 6 bases; junction bases not matched to a gene: 6. This CDR3 comprises 16 residues. Germline V lookup: CDR1 PRHDT, CDR2 FYEKMQ (reference sequence). CDR3 coding DNA: TGTGCCAGCAGACGGGGACTAGCGGGGGTCGCCGGGGAGCTGTTTTTT. Encoded protein: CASRRGLAGVAGELFF. The complete variable domain, with remaining parts taken from reference TRBV13 and TRBJ2-2, reads AAGVIQSPRHLIKEKRETATLKCYPIPRHDTVYWYQQGPGQDPQFLISFYEKMQSDKGSIPDRFSAQQFSDYHSELNMSSLELGDSALYFCASRRGLAGVAGELFFGEGSRLTVL.

The rearrangement uses TRBV2 and TRBJ1-1; D remains unclear. The germline gives CDR1 SNHLY, CDR2 FYNNEI. V was pared by 0 bases and J by 1 base, with 3 bases between. The CDR3 runs 13 residues. The CDR3 loop is CASSEAQNTEAFF. The CDR3 DNA reads TGTGCCAGCAGTGAAGCCCAGAACACTGAAGCTTTCTTT.

The V call is TRBV6-5, the J call TRBJ1-1, with D hard to call. Trimming cost V 6 bases and J 1 base, with 12 bases left between them. The CDR3 sequence is 14 residues long. Looked up from germline, CDR1 is MNHEY and CDR2 is SVGAGI. DNA for the CDR3: TGTGCCAGCAGCACGGAATCGAGGAACACTGAAGCTTTCTTT. Translating it yields CASSTESRNTEAFF.

As concerns this clone: This sample includes further DNA sequences coding for the same CDR3. The V call is TRBV30, the J call TRBJ1-1; D remains unclear. V shed 0 bases and J shed 1 base, with 3 bases lying between them. Germline CDR1 reads GTSNPN; CDR2 reads SVGIG (reference sequence). There are 12 residues in the CDR3. The CDR3 region has the DNA TGTGCCTGGAGTGTATCGAACACTGAAGCTTTCTTT. Translation: CAWSVSNTEAFF.

The chain has TRBV30 and TRBJ2-7; perhaps TRBD1 as D (6 bases). In germline, CDR1 is GTSNPN, CDR2 SVGIG (reference sequence). The ends were cut back, 2 bases at V and 3 bases at J, with 11 bases in the middle. The CDR3 runs 13 residues. CDR3 nucleotides: TGTGCCTGGAGTCCGGACAGCTTCTACGAGCAGTACTTC. Its translation: CAWSPDSFYEQYF. Full variable domain (rest looked up from reference TRBV30 and TRBJ2-7): SQTIHQWPATLVQPVGSPLSLECTVEGTSNPNLYWYRQAAGRGLQLLFYSVGIGQISSEVPQNLSASRPQDRQFILSSKKLLLSDSGFYLCAWSPDSFYEQYFGPGTRLTVT.

This clone was observed a single time. The chain uses TRBV5-6 and TRBJ1-5; TRBD1 agrees at 12 bases. The V gene end was trimmed by 4 bases and the J gene end by 8 bases; junction bases not matched to a gene: 10. This CDR3 comprises 16 residues. CDR1 and CDR2 (germline): SGHDT, YYEEEE. The CDR3 coding sequence is TGTGCCAGCAGCCGAACCGGGACAGGGGGCGGGAAGCCCCAGCATTTT. This gives the protein CASSRTGTGGGKPQHF.

The chain recombines TRBV2 with TRBJ1-5; D unclear. The CDR3 has 15 residues. The germline gives CDR1 SNHLY, CDR2 FYNNEI. V lost 3 bases and J lost 0, with 9 bases in between. CDR3 sequence: CASSEDFVSNQPQHF. As DNA, the CDR3 is TGTGCCAGCAGTGAGGACTTCGTTAGCAATCAGCCCCAGCATTTT.

In DNA, the CDR3 is TGTGCCAGCAGTGATAGCCTAGCAGGGGAGACCCAGTACTTC. Protein sequence: CASSDSLAGETQYF. The chain has TRBV25-1 and TRBJ2-5, with D perhaps assigned TRBD1 or TRBD2 (5 bases each). Germline V gene data show CDR1 as MGHDK and CDR2 as SYGVNS. The CDR3 extends over 14 amino acids. The V end lost 3 bases, the J end lost 5 bases, and 13 bases lay between the germline ends. The full variable domain, completed using reference TRBV25-1 and TRBJ2-5, is EADIYQTPRYLVIGTGKKITLECSQTMGHDKMYWYQQDPGMELHLIHYSYGVNSTEKGDLSSESTVSRIRTEHFPLTLESARPSHTSQYLCASSDSLAGETQYFGPGTRLLVL.

This clone was counted between two and nine times. The genes are TRBV15 and TRBJ1-1; no reliable D call. The CDR3 loop spans 14 amino acids. V was cut by 2 bases and J by 1 base, with 8 bases left in between. CDR1 LNHNV and CDR2 YYDKDF come from the germline V gene (reference sequence). CDR3 residues: CATSRPGRNTEAFF. The CDR3 DNA reads as TGTGCCACCAGCAGACCGGGGAGGAACACTGAAGCTTTCTTT.

The chain joins TRBV5-6 to TRBJ1-5; TRBD1 aligns across 7 bases. J was trimmed by 7 bases and V by 2 bases; bases with no gene match: 6. The CDR3 length is 14 residues. CDR1 and CDR2 (germline): SGHDT, YYEEEE. CDR3 nucleotides: TGTGCCAGCAGCTTAGGGGGCGCATTCCAGCCCCAGCATTTT. Encoded protein: CASSLGGAFQPQHF.

This clone was picked up a small number of times. The V call is TRBV11-2, the J call TRBJ2-5, with D unresolved. With 4 bases removed from V and 4 bases from J, the gap between germline ends came to 10 bases. Germline V gives CDR1 SGHAT, CDR2 FQNNGV. The CDR3 length is 13 residues. DNA of the CDR3: TGTGCCAGCAGCTATCGACTCACAGAGACCCAGTACTTC. This encodes CASSYRLTETQYF.

The chain employs TRBV10-3 and TRBJ1-2; a weak D match, TRBD1 (5 bases). Germline values: CDR1 ENHRY, CDR2 SYGVKD. This CDR3 has 14 amino acids. The germline V and J ends were trimmed by 5 bases and 6 bases, with 16 bases remaining between them. The CDR3 DNA follows: TGTGCCATCAGTTGGGGCCGCTCCAGTGATGGCTACACCTTC. Its translation is CAISWGRSSDGYTF.

The genes are TRBV5-1 and TRBJ1-2, with D perhaps matching TRBD1 (6 bases). In germline, CDR1 is SGHRS, CDR2 YFSETQ. This CDR3 is built from 16 residues. The V and J ends lost 3 bases and 2 bases respectively, with 17 bases between them. The CDR3 spells CASSSRPEGGNYGYTF. The CDR3 coding sequence is TGCGCCAGCAGCTCCCGGCCGGAGGGGGGAAACTATGGCTACACCTTC. Based on the CDR3 plus reference TRBV5-1 and TRBJ1-2, the full variable domain is KAGVTQTPRYLIKTRGQQVTLSCSPISGHRSVSWYQQTPGQGLQFLFEYFSETQRNKGNFPGRFSGRQFSNSRSEMNVSTLELGDSALYLCASSSRPEGGNYGYTFGSGTRLTVV.

This clone has a handful of counts. The V call is TRBV9, the J call TRBJ1-1; D is ambiguous. V dropped 0 bases and J dropped 1 base, with 16 bases sitting between them. Germline CDR1 is SGDLS and CDR2 is YYNGEE. This CDR3 has 17 residues. CDR3 amino acids: CASSVGIILRSNTEAFF. CDR3 in DNA: TGTGCCAGCAGCGTAGGGATCATCCTTAGATCGAACACTGAAGCTTTCTTT.

This clone is medium-sized (0.01 to 0.1%) within its sample. The V call is TRBV27, the J call TRBJ2-7; TRBD1 agrees at 8 bases. CDR3 size: 14 residues. With V trimmed by 5 bases and J by 4 bases, 7 bases remained unmatched. The germline V gene encodes CDR1 MNHEY and CDR2 SMNVEV (reference sequence). CDR3 DNA sequence: TGTGCCAGCAGTGTTTACAGGGGGAATTACGAGCAGTACTTC. Protein product: CASSVYRGNYEQYF.

The rearrangement links TRBV9 to TRBJ2-7, with 10 bases that match TRBD2. From germline, CDR1 is SGDLS and CDR2 YYNGEE. The CDR3 is 14 residues long. After removal of 4 bases from V and 2 bases from J, the junction contained 3 bases not matched to a gene. The CDR3 region is CASSSGLATYEQYF. CDR3 sequence (DNA): TGTGCCAGCAGCTCGGGACTAGCGACCTACGAGCAGTACTTC.

The gene calls are TRBV6-6 and TRBJ1-5; no firm D call. Looked up from germline, CDR1 is MNHNY and CDR2 is SVGAGI (reference sequence). This CDR3 has 15 amino acids. V lost 6 bases, J lost 0 bases, and 12 bases lay in between. The chain's CDR3 is CASSLDGNSNQPQHF. As DNA, the CDR3 is TGTGCCAGCAGCCTGGACGGGAATAGCAATCAGCCCCAGCATTTT.

The V call is TRBV20-1, the J call TRBJ2-3; D is undetermined. This CDR3 spans 11 amino acids. Trimming took off 5 bases at V and 6 bases at J, with 9 bases between the two ends. In germline, CDR1 is DFQATT, CDR2 SNEGSKA (reference sequence). CDR3 residues: CSAHYLDTQYF. CDR3 nucleotides: TGCAGTGCTCACTACCTTGATACGCAGTATTTT.